This T cell receptor beta chain stems from a study of T-cell reconstitution after alpha-beta-depleted transplantation in children. This CDR3 spans 15 amino acids. V gave up 1 base and J gave up 0 bases, with 7 bases separating them. From germline, CDR1 is SGHVS and CDR2 FNYEAQ. This clonotype was seen more than once but under ten times. During its preparation, the TCRbeta library received unique molecular identifiers. TCRdb re-called the PCR reads through MiXCR, storing one row per CDR3 protein. This table holds approximately 800,000 distinct CDR3 sequences, roughly 15% found once. The rearrangement uses TRBV7-6 and TRBJ2-1, with D hard to call. This clonotype was obtained from a male patient aged 10 to 17 who had a stem cell transplant for acute lymphoblastic leukemia, so the T cells may come from the graft donor. Sequencing was performed on PBMCs, mostly from graft donor cells, taken 360 days after TCRalphabeta/CD19-depleted stem cell transplant. The CDR3 sequence: CASSLGHTSYNEQFF. Here the CDR3 DNA reads TGTGCCAGCAGCTTAGGACACACCTCCTACAATGAGCAGTTCTTC.